This paragraph reports one TCR beta chain. Its matching antigen is unknown. V was pared by 5 bases and J by 7 bases, with 17 bases between. The length of the CDR3 is 14 residues. CDR1 is MNHEY and CDR2 is SVGAGI in the germline V gene. The sample originates from a study of Ad26.COV2.S vaccination and SARS-CoV-2 variants. Overall study: Ad26.COV2.S arm of COV1001 included the donor. Once or twice, 56 days apart, Ad26.COV2.S was delivered intramuscularly.

The assay was immunoSEQ multiplex PCR, and TCRdb's table has in-frame clones only and misses some. The table records approximately 460,000 clones, about 89% of them present only once. Study results and caveats: The authors reported substantial breadth in spike-specific CD8+ and CD4+ T cell responses after vaccination.

This sample's treatment: roughly 19 received Ad26.COV2.S at low or high dose, single or two shots; roughly five received placebo; per-sample allocation not given. Day 63 following the first vaccine or placebo injection was when the samples were taken. Built on an Ad26 vector, the vaccine expressed Wuhan-strain SARS-CoV-2 spike. The TCR sequence derives from a person between 18 and 65 years old who received the Ad26.COV2.S COVID-19 vaccine or a placebo. V usage is TRBV6-5 and J usage is TRBJ1-2; tentatively, D is TRBD1 (5 bases). Sequencing used peripheral blood, obtained in a trial of Ad26.COV2.S vaccine versus placebo. CDR3 sequence (DNA): TGTGCCAGCAGTCACCCAACAGGAGCTATTGGCTACACCTTC. Encoded protein: CASSHPTGAIGYTF.